A single sample is the source of the 16 T cell receptor beta chains below, sequenced in a study of radiation and T cells in renal cell carcinoma. Sequencing used immunoSEQ multiplex PCR; TCRdb keeps in-frame clones, though not all of them. The sample has about 130,000 clones; approximately 78% are singletons. Noted time point: baseline pretreatment blood. As for treatment: 15 Gy SBRT to primary tumor, nephrectomy 4 weeks later. The sequencing used blood, collected from a patient whose treatment included radiotherapy and nephrectomy. The receptors shown here come from a woman in her sixties with renal cell carcinoma.

V is TRBV6-1 and J is TRBJ2-1; D perhaps matches TRBD1 (5 bases). Germline loops: CDR1 MNHNS, CDR2 SASEGT. Trimming removed 7 bases from V and 6 bases from J, with 13 bases in between. The CDR3 is 13 amino acids. CDR3 coding DNA: TGTGCCAGCACCCTGACAGTTTCCAATGAGCAGTTCTTC. Translated, it gives CASTLTVSNEQFF.

There are a few counts of this clone. This rearrangement joins TRBV30 to TRBJ1-4; a possible D gene is TRBD1 (5 bases). Per the germline V gene, CDR1 is GTSNPN and CDR2 is SVGIG (reference sequence). This CDR3 spans 12 amino acids. V lost 6 bases and J lost 8, with 13 bases in between. CDR3 coding DNA: TGTGCCTGTACCCAGGGCGGGGAAAAACTGTTTTTT. Translated, it gives CACTQGGEKLFF.

The chain joins TRBV5-1 to TRBJ2-5, with D possibly being TRBD1 or TRBD2 (5 bases each). V lost 5 bases and J 2 bases, leaving 19 bases between the germline ends. This CDR3 is 16 amino acids long. The germline CDR1 and CDR2 sequences are SGHRS and YFSETQ. The CDR3 DNA reads as TGCGCCAGCAGACCCGAACCCGGGACGTCACAAGAGACCCAGTACTTC. Its translation: CASRPEPGTSQETQYF.

The chain uses TRBV6-6 and TRBJ2-3, with D possibly being TRBD2 (5 bases). The CDR3 loop spans 14 amino acids. With 10 bases removed from V and 2 bases from J, the gap between germline ends came to 16 bases. Germline values: CDR1 MNHNY, CDR2 SVGAGI (reference sequence). For the CDR3, the DNA is TGTGCCACCAAACTAGTCCCCACCACAGATACGCAGTATTTT. Amino acid sequence: CATKLVPTTDTQYF.

This rearrangement joins TRBV7-9 to TRBJ1-1, with 7 bases aligning to TRBD1. V lost 2 bases, J lost 2 bases, and 5 bases stayed unmatched. CDR3 length equals 15 residues. From germline, CDR1 is SEHNR and CDR2 FQNEAQ (reference sequence). CDR3 in amino acids: CASSLLGTANTEAFF. The CDR3 bases are TGTGCCAGCAGCTTACTCGGGACAGCTAACACTGAAGCTTTCTTT.

The rearrangement joins TRBV6-1 to TRBJ1-4; tentative D call: TRBD1 (5 bases). This CDR3 comprises 14 residues. V was shortened by 1 base and J by 4 bases, with 7 bases between the two germline ends. Germline values: CDR1 MNHNS, CDR2 SASEGT. CDR3 sequence (DNA): TGTGCCAGCAGTGAAGGGGGGAATAATGAAAAACTGTTTTTT. The encoded protein is CASSEGGNNEKLFF.

V usage is TRBV7-9 and J usage is TRBJ1-1, with TRBD1 identical over 8 bases. CDR3 length: 16 amino acids. In germline, CDR1 is SEHNR, CDR2 FQNEAQ (reference sequence). Trimming at V came to 5 bases and at J to 5 bases, leaving 13 bases not matched to a gene. The CDR3: CASSPTSGTGGTEAFF. As DNA, the CDR3 is TGTGCCAGCAGCCCGACCTCGGGGACAGGTGGGACTGAAGCTTTCTTT.

V is TRBV23-1 and J is TRBJ1-1, with unresolved D. TRBV23-1 is noted as an ORF with a role that remains uncertain. V was trimmed by 0 bases and J by 1 base, leaving 12 bases between them. CDR3 size: 16 residues. CDR3 sequence (DNA): TGCGCCAGCAGTCAATCTCTCCGGCACCCGAACACTGAAGCTTTCTTT. Protein: CASSQSLRHPNTEAFF.

V usage is TRBV6-5 and J usage is TRBJ1-5, with a tentative D call TRBD1 (5 bases). Between the trimmed V and J ends, which lost 5 bases and 0 bases, there was a span of 11 bases. Germline loops: CDR1 MNHEY, CDR2 SVGAGI. This CDR3 has 15 amino acids. The CDR3 here is CASSPLTASNQPQHF. The CDR3 nucleotides are TGTGCCAGCAGTCCCTTGACAGCTAGCAATCAGCCCCAGCATTTT.

The V call is TRBV10-3, the J call TRBJ2-3; tentative D call: TRBD2 (6 bases). This CDR3 contains 15 residues. Trimming removed 3 bases from V and 0 bases from J, with 10 bases in between. Germline lookup yields CDR1 ENHRY and CDR2 SYGVKD. The CDR3 DNA follows: TGTGCCATCAGTGATGGGCGGGATAGCACAGATACGCAGTATTTT. This translates into CAISDGRDSTDTQYF.

The chain combines TRBV6-5 with TRBJ1-5, with a tentative D call TRBD1 (6 bases). This CDR3 is built from 13 residues. With 6 bases removed from V and 6 bases from J, the gap between germline ends came to 12 bases. Germline assignment: CDR1 MNHEY and CDR2 SVGAGI. The CDR3 bases are TGTGCCAGCAGCCTGAGAGGGGGTCAGCCCCAGCATTTT. Residues: CASSLRGGQPQHF.

As to this clone: Other DNA sequences in this sample translate to the same CDR3. The rearrangement links TRBV6-5 to TRBJ1-1; D not certain. The CDR3 totals 13 residues. The V and J ends lost 3 bases and 1 base respectively, with 6 bases between them. Germline V gene sequence: CDR1 MNHEY, CDR2 SVGAGI. The CDR3 nucleotides are TGTGCCAGCAGTTATACGGGGAACACTGAAGCTTTCTTT. It yields the protein CASSYTGNTEAFF.

This chain connects TRBV6-5 to TRBJ2-7; a weak D match, TRBD1 (6 bases). Deletions cut 6 bases from V and 4 bases from J, with 19 bases between. Germline V gene data show CDR1 as MNHEY and CDR2 as SVGAGI. This CDR3 region has 15 residues. The CDR3 sequence: CASSSAEAGVYEQYF. The CDR3 DNA sequence: TGTGCCAGCAGCTCGGCCGAGGCAGGGGTTTACGAGCAGTACTTC.

The rearrangement joins TRBV5-4 to TRBJ2-2; no clear D. The V and J ends lost 0 bases and 4 bases respectively, with 10 bases between them. This CDR3 is built from 15 residues. Germline-derived CDR1 and CDR2 are SGHNT and YYREEE (reference sequence). In nucleotides, the CDR3 is TGTGCCAGCAGCTTGGGGGGTGACGGCACCGGGGAGCTGTTTTTT. It specifies CASSLGGDGTGELFF.

The chain employs TRBV5-1 and TRBJ2-7; 11 bases fit TRBD2. The CDR3 totals 18 residues. Trimming removed 0 bases from V and 2 bases from J; junction bases left unmatched: 10. Germline CDR1 is SGHRS and CDR2 is YFSETQ. The DNA for the CDR3 is TGCGCCAGCAGCTTGGACCCTATCCTAGCGGGGGGAGCCTACGAGCAGTACTTC. Translating gives CASSLDPILAGGAYEQYF.

The chain combines TRBV19 with TRBJ2-7; D may be TRBD1 (6 bases). Trimming took 4 bases from V and 3 from J, leaving 10 bases between them. Germline V gives CDR1 LNHDA, CDR2 SQIVND (reference sequence). This CDR3 has 13 amino acids. The CDR3 here is CASSSGQSYEQYF. In nucleotides, the CDR3 is TGTGCCAGTAGTAGCGGACAGAGCTACGAGCAGTACTTC.